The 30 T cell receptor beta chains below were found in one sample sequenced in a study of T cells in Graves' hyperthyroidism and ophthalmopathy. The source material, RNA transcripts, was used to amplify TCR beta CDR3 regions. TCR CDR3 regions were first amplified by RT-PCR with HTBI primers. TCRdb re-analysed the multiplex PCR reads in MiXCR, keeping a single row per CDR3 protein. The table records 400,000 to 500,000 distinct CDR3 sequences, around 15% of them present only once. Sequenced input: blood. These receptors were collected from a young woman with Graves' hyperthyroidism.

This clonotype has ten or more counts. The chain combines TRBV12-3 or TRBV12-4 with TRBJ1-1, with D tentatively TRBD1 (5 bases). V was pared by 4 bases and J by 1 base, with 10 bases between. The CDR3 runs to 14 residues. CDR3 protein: CASSYGHQNTEAFF. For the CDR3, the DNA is TGTGCCAGCAGTTATGGACACCAGAACACTGAAGCTTTCTTT.

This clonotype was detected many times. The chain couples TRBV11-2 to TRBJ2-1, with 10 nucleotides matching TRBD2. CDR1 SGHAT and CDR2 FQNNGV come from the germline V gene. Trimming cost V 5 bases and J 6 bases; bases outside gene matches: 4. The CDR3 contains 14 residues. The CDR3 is CASSPGTSVNEQFF. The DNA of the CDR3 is TGTGCCAGCAGCCCCGGGACTAGCGTCAATGAGCAGTTCTTC.

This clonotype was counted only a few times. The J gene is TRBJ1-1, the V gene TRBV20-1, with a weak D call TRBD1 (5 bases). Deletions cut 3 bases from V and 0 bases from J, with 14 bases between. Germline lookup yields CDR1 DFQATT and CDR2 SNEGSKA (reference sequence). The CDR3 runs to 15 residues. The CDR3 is CSARSRQYMNTEAFF. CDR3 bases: TGCAGTGCTAGGTCCCGACAGTACATGAACACTGAAGCTTTCTTT.

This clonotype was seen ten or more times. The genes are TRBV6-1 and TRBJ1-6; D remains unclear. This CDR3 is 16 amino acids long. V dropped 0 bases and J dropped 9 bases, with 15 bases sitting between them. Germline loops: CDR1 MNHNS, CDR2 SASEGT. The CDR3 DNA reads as TGTGCCAGCAGTGAAGCTCCGGGCATCTATGGTTCACCCCTCCACTTT. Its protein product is CASSEAPGIYGSPLHF.

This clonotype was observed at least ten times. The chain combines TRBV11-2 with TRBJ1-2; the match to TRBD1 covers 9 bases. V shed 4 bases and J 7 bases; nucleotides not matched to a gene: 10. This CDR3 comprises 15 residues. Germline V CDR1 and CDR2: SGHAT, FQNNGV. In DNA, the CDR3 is TGTGCCAGCAGCTATGAAGTTAGGGACAGGGCTGGCTACACCTTC. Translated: CASSYEVRDRAGYTF.

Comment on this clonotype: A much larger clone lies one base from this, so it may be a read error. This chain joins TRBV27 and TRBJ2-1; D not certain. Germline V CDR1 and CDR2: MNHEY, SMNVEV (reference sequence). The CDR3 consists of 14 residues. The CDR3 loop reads CASSLDRGVNEQIF. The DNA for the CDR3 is TGTGCCAGCAGTTTGGATCGCGGAGTTAATGAGCAGATCTTC.

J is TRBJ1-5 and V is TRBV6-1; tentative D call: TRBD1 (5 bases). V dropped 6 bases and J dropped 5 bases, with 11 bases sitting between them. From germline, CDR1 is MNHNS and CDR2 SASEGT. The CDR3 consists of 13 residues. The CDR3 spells CASRNTGDQPQHF. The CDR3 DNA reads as TGTGCCAGCAGAAACACAGGAGATCAGCCCCAGCATTTT.

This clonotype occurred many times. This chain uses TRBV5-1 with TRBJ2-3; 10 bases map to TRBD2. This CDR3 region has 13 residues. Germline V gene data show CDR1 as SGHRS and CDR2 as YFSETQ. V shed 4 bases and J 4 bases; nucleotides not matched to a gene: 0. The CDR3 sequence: CASSSGRADTQYF. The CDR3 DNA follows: TGCGCCAGCAGCAGCGGGAGGGCAGATACGCAGTATTTT.

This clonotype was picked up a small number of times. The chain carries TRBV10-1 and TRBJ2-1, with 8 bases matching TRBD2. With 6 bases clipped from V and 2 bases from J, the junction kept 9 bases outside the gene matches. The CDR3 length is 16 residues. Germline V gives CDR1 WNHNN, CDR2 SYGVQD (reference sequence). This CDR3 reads CASSTTTGGAYNEQFF. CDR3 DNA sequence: TGCGCCAGCAGCACGACGACCGGGGGGGCCTACAATGAGCAGTTCTTC.

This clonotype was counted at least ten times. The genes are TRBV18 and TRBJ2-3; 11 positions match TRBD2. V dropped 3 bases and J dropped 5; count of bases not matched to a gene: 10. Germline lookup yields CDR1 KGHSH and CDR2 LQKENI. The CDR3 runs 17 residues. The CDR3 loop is CASSPSDSGRAGDTQYF. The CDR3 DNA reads TGTGCCAGCTCACCCTCTGATAGCGGGAGGGCCGGAGATACGCAGTATTTT.

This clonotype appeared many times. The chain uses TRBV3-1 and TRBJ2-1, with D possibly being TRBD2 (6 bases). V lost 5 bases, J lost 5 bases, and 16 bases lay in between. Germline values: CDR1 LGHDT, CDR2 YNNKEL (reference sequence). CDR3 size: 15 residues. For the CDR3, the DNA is TGTGCCAGCAGCTCCCGACTAGTTCTCGACAATGAGCAGTTCTTC. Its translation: CASSSRLVLDNEQFF.

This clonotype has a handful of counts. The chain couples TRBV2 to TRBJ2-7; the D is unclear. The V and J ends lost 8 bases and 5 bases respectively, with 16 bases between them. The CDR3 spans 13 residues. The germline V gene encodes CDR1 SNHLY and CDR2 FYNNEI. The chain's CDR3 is CASDVRVGNEQYF. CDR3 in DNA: TGTGCCAGCGACGTTAGGGTCGGCAACGAGCAGTACTTC.

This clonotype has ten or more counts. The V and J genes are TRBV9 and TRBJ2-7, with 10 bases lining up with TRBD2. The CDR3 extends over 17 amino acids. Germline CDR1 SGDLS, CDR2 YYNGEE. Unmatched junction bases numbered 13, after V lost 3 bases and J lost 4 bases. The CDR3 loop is CASSDGLASGRSYEQYF. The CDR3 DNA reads TGTGCCAGCAGCGACGGGTTGGCTAGCGGGAGAAGTTACGAGCAGTACTTC. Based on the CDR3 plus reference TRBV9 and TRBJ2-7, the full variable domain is DSGVTQTPKHLITATGQRVTLRCSPRSGDLSVYWYQQSLDQGLQFLIQYYNGEERAKGNILERFSAQQFPDLHSELNLSSLELGDSALYFCASSDGLASGRSYEQYFGPGTRLTVT.

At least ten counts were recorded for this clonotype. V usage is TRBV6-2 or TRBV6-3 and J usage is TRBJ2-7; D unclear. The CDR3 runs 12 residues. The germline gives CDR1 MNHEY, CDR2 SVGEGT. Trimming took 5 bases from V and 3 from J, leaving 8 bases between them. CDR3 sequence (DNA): TGTGCCAGCAGTGCCTCCGACTACGAGCAGTACGTC. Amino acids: CASSASDYEQYV.

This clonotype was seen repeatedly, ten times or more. Written as DNA, the CDR3 is TGTGCCAGCTCAATCGGAAGCGAGCAGTACTTC. It is translated as CASSIGSEQYF. The rearrangement links TRBV18 to TRBJ2-7; D is unclear. V was shortened by 5 bases and J by 6 bases, with 8 bases between the two germline ends. This CDR3 contains 11 residues. Germline CDR1 and CDR2: KGHSH and LQKENI.

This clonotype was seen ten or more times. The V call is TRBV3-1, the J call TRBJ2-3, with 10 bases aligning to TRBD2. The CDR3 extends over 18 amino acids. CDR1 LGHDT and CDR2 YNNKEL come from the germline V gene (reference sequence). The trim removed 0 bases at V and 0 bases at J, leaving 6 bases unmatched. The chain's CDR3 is CASSQDPWTSGSTDTQYF. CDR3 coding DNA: TGTGCCAGCAGCCAAGATCCTTGGACTAGCGGTAGCACAGATACGCAGTATTTT.

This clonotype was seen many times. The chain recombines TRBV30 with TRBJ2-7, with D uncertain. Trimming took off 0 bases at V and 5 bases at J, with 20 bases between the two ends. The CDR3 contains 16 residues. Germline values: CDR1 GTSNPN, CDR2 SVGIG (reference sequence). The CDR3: CAWSVPFWTSSHEQYF. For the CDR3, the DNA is TGTGCCTGGAGTGTACCCTTTTGGACCAGTTCCCACGAGCAGTACTTC. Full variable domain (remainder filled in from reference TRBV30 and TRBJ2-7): SQTIHQWPATLVQPVGSPLSLECTVEGTSNPNLYWYRQAAGRGLQLLFYSVGIGQISSEVPQNLSASRPQDRQFILSSKKLLLSDSGFYLCAWSVPFWTSSHEQYFGPGTRLTVT.

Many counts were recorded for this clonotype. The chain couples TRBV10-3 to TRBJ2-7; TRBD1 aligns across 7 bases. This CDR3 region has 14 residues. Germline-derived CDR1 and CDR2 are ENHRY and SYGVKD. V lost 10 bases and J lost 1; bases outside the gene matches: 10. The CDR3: CASRQGEGSYEQYV. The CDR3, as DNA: TGTGCCAGTCGACAGGGCGAGGGATCCTACGAGCAGTACGTC.

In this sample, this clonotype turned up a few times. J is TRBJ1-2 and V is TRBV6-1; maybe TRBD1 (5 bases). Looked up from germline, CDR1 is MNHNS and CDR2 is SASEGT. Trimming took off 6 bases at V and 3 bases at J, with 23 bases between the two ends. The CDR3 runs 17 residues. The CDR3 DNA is TGTGCCAGCAGCCGTCCCCCGGGGCGCGGTTTCGACTATGGCTACACCTTC. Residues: CASSRPPGRGFDYGYTF.

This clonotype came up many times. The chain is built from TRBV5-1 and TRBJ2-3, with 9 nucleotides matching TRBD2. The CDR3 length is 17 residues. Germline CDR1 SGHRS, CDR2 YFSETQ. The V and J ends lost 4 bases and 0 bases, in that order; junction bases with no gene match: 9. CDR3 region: CASSPDAGGLSTDTQYF. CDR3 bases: TGCGCCAGCAGCCCCGATGCGGGAGGGCTCAGCACAGATACGCAGTATTTT.

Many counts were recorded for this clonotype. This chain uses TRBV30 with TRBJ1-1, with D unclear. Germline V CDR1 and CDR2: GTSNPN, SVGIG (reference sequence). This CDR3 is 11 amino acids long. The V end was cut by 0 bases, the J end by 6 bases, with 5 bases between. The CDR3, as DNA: TGTGCCTGGAGTGTAGTCCCTGAAGCTTTCTTT. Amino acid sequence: CAWSVVPEAFF.

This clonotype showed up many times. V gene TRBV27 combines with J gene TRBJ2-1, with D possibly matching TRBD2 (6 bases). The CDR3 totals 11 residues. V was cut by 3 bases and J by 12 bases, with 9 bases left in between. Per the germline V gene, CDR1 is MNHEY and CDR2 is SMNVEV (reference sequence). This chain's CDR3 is CASSFRERQFF. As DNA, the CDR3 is TGTGCCAGCAGTTTCCGGGAGAGGCAGTTCTTC.

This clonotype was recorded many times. The CDR3 DNA reads as TGTGCCAGCAGTGAAAGCCAGGGTGGAGAAAAACTGTTTTTT. Amino acids: CASSESQGGEKLFF. The chain recombines TRBV6-1 with TRBJ1-4; a possible D gene is TRBD1 (5 bases). Trimming shortened V by 2 bases and J by 8 bases, and 12 bases separated the two germline ends. The CDR3 extends over 14 amino acids. Germline V lookup: CDR1 MNHNS, CDR2 SASEGT.

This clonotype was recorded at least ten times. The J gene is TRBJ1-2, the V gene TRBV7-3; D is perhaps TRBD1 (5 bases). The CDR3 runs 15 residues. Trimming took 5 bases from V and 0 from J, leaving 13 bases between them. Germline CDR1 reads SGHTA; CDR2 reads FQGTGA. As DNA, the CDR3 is TGTGCCAGCAGCCCGGGCGGAGGGGCTAACTATGGCTACACCTTC. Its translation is CASSPGGGANYGYTF. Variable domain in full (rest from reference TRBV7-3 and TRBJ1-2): GAGVSQTPSNKVTEKGKYVELRCDPISGHTALYWYRQSLGQGPEFLIYFQGTGAADDSGLPNDRFFAVRPEGSVSTLKIQRTERGDSAVYLCASSPGGGANYGYTFGSGTRLTVV.

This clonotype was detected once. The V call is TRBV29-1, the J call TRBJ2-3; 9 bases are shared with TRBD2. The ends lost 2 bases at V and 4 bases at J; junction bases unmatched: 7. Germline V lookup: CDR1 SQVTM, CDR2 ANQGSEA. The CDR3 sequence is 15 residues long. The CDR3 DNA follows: TGCAGCGTTGAAATTGGCGGGAGGGCTTCAGATACGCAGTATTTT. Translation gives CSVEIGGRASDTQYF.

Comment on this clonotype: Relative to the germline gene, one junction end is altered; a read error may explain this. The CDR3 sequence is CASSRNREQTGEPFF. CDR3 nucleotides: TGTGCCAGCAGCCGAAACAGGGAGCAGACCGGGGAGCCGTTTTTT. This sequence joins TRBV3-1 and TRBJ2-2, with a possible D match to TRBD1 (6 bases). CDR1 and CDR2 (germline): LGHDT, YNNKEL (reference sequence). The CDR3 loop spans 15 amino acids. The entire variable domain, with the rest obtained from reference TRBV3-1 and TRBJ2-2, is as follows: DTAVSQTPKYLVTQMGNDKSIKCEQNLGHDTMYWYKQDSKKFLKIMFSYNNKELIINETVPNRFSPKSPDKAHLNLHINSLELGDSAVYFCASSRNREQTGEPFFGEGSRLTVL.

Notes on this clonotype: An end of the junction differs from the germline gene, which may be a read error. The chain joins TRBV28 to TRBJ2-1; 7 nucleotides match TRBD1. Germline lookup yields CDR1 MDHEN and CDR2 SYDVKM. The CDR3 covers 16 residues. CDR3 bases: TGTGCCAGCTCACCCGGCCGGGACAGACCCTACGATGAGCAGTTCTTC. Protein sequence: CASSPGRDRPYDEQFF.

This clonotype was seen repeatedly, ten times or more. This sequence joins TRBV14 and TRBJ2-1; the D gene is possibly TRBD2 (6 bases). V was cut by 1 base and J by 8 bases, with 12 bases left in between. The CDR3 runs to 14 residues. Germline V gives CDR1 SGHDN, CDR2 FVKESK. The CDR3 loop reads CASSQVSGPDEQFF. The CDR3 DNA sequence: TGTGCCAGCAGCCAAGTCAGCGGGCCCGATGAGCAGTTCTTC.

CDR3 sequence reads: CAITLDGNTEAFF. The CDR3 nucleotides read TGTGCCATCACCCTAGATGGAAACACTGAAGCTTTCTTT. The rearrangement joins TRBV10-3 to TRBJ1-1; D unresolved. The CDR3 runs 13 residues. Per germline, CDR1 ENHRY and CDR2 SYGVKD. V was cut by 7 bases and J by 2 bases, with 11 bases left in between.

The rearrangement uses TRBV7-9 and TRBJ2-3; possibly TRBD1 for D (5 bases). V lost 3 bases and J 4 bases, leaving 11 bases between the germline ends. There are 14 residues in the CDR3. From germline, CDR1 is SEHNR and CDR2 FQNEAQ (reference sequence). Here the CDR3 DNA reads TGTGCCAGCAGCTTCGGGCAGGGCCCAGATACGCAGTATTTT. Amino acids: CASSFGQGPDTQYF.